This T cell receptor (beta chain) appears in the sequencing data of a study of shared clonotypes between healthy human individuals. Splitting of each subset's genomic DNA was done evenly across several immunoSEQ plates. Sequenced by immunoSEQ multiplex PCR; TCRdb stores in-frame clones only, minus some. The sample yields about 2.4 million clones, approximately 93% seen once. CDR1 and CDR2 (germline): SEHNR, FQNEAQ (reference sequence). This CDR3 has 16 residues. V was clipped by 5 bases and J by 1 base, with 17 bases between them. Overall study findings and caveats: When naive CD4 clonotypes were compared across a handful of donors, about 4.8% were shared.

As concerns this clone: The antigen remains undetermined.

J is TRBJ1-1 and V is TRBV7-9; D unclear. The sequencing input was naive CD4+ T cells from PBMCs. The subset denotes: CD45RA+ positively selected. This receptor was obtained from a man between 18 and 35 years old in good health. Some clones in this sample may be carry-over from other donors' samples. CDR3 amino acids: CASSHTGISWNTEAFF. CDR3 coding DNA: TGTGCCAGCAGCCACACCGGGATTTCATGGAACACTGAAGCTTTCTTT.